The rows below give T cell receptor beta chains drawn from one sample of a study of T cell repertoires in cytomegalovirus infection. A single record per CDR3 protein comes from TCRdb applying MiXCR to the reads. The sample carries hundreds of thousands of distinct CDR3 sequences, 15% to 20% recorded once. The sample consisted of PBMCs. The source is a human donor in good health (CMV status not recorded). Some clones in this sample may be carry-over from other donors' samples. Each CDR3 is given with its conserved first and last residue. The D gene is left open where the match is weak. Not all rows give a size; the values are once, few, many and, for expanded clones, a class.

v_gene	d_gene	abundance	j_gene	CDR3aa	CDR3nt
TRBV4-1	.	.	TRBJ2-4	CASSQVYGGVLIAKNIQYF	TGCGCCAGCAGCCAAGTTTACGGGGGCGTCCTTATAGCCAAAAACATTCAGTACTTC
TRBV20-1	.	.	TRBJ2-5	CSARDLPVRGETQYF	TGCAGTGCTAGAGATCTCCCAGTACGGGGGGAGACCCAGTACTTC
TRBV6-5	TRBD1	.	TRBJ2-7	CASRRDRGHYEQYF	TGTGCCAGCAGGCGGGACAGGGGACACTACGAGCAGTACTTC
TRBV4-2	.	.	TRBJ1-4	CASSQEPPGGEKLFF	TGTGCCAGCAGCCAAGAACCGCCGGGTGGTGAAAAACTGTTTTTT
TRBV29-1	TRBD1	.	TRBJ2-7	CSVAGTGHEQYF	TGCAGCGTTGCCGGGACAGGGCACGAGCAGTACTTC
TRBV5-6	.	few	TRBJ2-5	CASTPWGSGETQYF	TGTGCCAGCACCCCGTGGGGCTCGGGAGAGACCCAGTACTTC
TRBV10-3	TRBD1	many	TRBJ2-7	CAITKAGGSEQYF	TGTGCCATCACGAAGGCAGGGGGCAGCGAGCAGTACTTC
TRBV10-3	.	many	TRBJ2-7	CAIRRTGNYYEQYF	TGTGCCATCAGAAGGACCGGAAACTACTACGAGCAGTACTTC
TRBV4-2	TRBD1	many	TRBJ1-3	CASSQDPPGTGFSGNTIYF	TGTGCCAGCAGCCAAGATCCCCCCGGGACAGGGTTCTCCGGAAACACCATATATTTT
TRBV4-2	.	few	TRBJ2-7	CASSQEWDIVSYEQYF	TGTGCCAGCAGCCAAGAGTGGGACATCGTCTCCTACGAGCAGTACTTC
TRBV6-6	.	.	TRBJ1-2	CASSYGGWSGYTF	TGTGCCAGCAGTTACGGGGGGTGGTCGGGCTACACCTTC
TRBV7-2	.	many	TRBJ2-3	CASSQTSGSHGTDTQYF	TGTGCCAGCAGTCAAACCTCCGGGTCCCATGGAACAGATACGCAGTATTTT
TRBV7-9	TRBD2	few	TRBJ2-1	CASRPGGGDYNEQFF	TGTGCCAGCAGACCCGGGGGGGGGGATTACAATGAGCAGTTCTTC
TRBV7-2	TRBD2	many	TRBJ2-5	CATTSEETQYF	TGTGCCACCACTAGCGAAGAGACCCAGTACTTC
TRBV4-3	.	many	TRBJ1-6	CASSQAEGSSPLHF	TGCGCCAGCAGCCAAGCTGAGGGGAGTTCACCCCTCCACTTT
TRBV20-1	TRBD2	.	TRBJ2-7	CSAAPGPGGYEQYF	TGCAGTGCTGCCCCGGGGCCGGGGGGCTACGAGCAGTACTTC
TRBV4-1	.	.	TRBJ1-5	CASSPSQGSNQPQHF	TGCGCCAGCAGCCCCTCACAGGGCAGCAATCAGCCCCAGCATTTT
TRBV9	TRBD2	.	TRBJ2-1	CASSTSGGAVDEQFF	TGTGCCAGCAGCACTAGCGGGGGGGCCGTCGATGAGCAGTTCTTC
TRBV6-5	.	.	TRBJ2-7	CASSYYSGQNNYEQYF	TGTGCCAGCAGTTACTATTCGGGCCAAAATAACTACGAGCAGTACTTC
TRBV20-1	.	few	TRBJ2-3	CSASHLGASGTDTQYF	TGCAGTGCTAGTCATCTGGGGGCGAGTGGGACAGATACGCAGTATTTT
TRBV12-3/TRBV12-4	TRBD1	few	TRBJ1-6	CASSLRQGNNSPLHF	TGTGCCAGCAGTTTAAGACAGGGGAATAATTCACCCCTCCACTTT
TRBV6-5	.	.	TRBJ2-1	CASSTNTRGEQFF	TGTGCCAGCAGTACCAATACTCGGGGTGAGCAGTTCTTC
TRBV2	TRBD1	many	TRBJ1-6	CASGGTGGSPLHF	TGTGCCAGCGGAGGGACAGGGGGATCACCCCTCCACTTT
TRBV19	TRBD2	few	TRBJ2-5	CASRTSGGPNQETQYF	TGTGCCAGTAGGACTAGCGGGGGGCCAAATCAAGAGACCCAGTACTTC